Below are 6 T cell receptor beta chains sequenced from a single sample in a study of blood T cell repertoires in COVID-19. Produced via immunoSEQ multiplex PCR; TCRdb's table is partial and in-frame only. The sample records some 90,000 clones, around three quarters being singletons. The sample was peripheral blood. The receptors stem from a woman aged 55-70 years in a cohort sampled during active or convalescent COVID-19.

J is TRBJ1-1 and V is TRBV3-1 (or the pseudogene TRBV3-2), with D perhaps matching TRBD1 (6 bases). Trimming removed 3 bases from V and 0 bases from J, with 17 bases in between. This CDR3 has 17 residues. Germline V CDR1 and CDR2: LGHDT, YNNKEL (reference sequence). Here the CDR3 DNA reads TGTGCCAGCAGCCAGAGGCGGGGGGGCGCGGTGAACACTGAAGCTTTCTTT. Its translation is CASSQRRGGAVNTEAFF.

V usage is TRBV28 and J usage is TRBJ1-3; no clear D gene. Germline CDR1 reads MDHEN; CDR2 reads SYDVKM. This CDR3 comprises 15 residues. Trimming removed 5 bases at V and 3 bases at J, with 14 bases between. This chain's CDR3 is CASSRSGGVGNTIYF. In nucleotides, the CDR3 is TGTGCCAGCAGTAGATCGGGCGGGGTTGGAAACACCATATATTTT.

About this clone itself: The sample has other DNA sequences that encode this CDR3 too. The chain combines TRBV3-1 (or the pseudogene TRBV3-2) with TRBJ1-3; 8 positions agree with TRBD1. Looked up from germline, CDR1 is LGHDT and CDR2 is YNNKEL (reference sequence). This CDR3 is built from 15 residues. The J segment lost 3 bases and the V segment lost 3 bases, leaving 4 bases of the junction unmatched. CDR3 in amino acids: CASSQRTGSGNTIYF. CDR3 DNA sequence: TGTGCCAGCAGCCAGAGGACAGGGAGTGGAAACACCATATATTTT.

The chain links TRBV7-9 to TRBJ1-2; D not certain. CDR1 and CDR2 from the germline V gene are SEHNR and FQNEAQ (reference sequence). Between the trimmed V and J ends, which lost 2 bases and 9 bases, there was a span of 7 bases. CDR3 size: 11 residues. CDR3 amino acids: CASSLSASYTF. As DNA, the CDR3 is TGTGCCAGCAGCTTATCAGCGAGCTACACCTTC.

The chain couples TRBV30 to TRBJ1-2; D might be TRBD1 (6 bases). Trimming took 8 bases from V and 4 from J, leaving 20 bases between them. This CDR3 is 14 amino acids long. Germline-derived CDR1 and CDR2 are GTSNPN and SVGIG (reference sequence). DNA for the CDR3: TGTGCCGGGGGAGTGGGGGGGCAAGTCTATGGCTACACCTTC. Protein product: CAGGVGGQVYGYTF.

CDR3 loop: CASRPSGQMYSNQPQHF. CDR3 in DNA: TGTGCCAGCAGGCCCTCGGGACAGATGTATAGCAATCAGCCCCAGCATTTT. The rearrangement links TRBV7-4 to TRBJ1-5, with 7 bases fitting TRBD1. Trimming cost V 6 bases and J 0 bases; bases outside gene matches: 11. This CDR3 contains 17 residues. CDR1 is SGHVT and CDR2 is SQSDAQ in the germline V gene.